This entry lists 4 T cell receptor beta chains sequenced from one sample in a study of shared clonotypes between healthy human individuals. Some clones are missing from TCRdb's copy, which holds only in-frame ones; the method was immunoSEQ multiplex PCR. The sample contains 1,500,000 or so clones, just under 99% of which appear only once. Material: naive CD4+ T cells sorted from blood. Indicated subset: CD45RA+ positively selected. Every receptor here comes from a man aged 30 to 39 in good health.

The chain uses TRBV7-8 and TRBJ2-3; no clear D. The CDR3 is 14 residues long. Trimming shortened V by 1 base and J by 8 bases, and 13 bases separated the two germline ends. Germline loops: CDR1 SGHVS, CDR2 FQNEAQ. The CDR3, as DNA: TGTGCCAGCAGCTTAGTAATAAGATATGGTACGCAGTATTTT. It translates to CASSLVIRYGTQYF.

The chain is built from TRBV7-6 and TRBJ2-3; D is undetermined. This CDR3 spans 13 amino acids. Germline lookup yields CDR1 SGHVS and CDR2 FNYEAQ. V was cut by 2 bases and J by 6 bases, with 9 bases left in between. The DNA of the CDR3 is TGTGCCAGCAGCTTATCTTGGACCGATACGCAGTATTTT. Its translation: CASSLSWTDTQYF.

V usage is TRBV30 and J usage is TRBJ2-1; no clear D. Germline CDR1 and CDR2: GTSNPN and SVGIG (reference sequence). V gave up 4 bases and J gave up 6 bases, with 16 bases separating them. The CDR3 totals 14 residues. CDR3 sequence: CAWTDLTIVNEQFF. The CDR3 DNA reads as TGTGCCTGGACAGACTTGACGATAGTCAATGAGCAGTTCTTC.

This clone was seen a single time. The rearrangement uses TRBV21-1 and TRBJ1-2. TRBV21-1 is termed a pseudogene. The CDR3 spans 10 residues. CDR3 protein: CASSTDGYTF. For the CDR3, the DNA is TGTGCCAGCAGCACGGATGGCTACACCTTC.